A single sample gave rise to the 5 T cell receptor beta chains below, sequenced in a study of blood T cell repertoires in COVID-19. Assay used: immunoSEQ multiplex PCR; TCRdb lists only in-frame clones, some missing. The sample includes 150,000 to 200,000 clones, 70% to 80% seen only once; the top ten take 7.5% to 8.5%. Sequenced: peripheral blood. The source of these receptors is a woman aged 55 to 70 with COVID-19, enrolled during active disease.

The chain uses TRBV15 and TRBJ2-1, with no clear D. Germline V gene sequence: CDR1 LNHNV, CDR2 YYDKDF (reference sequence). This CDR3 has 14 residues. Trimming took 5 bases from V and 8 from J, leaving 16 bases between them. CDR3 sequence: CATSSASGYDEQFF. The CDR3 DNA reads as TGTGCCACCAGCTCCGCGTCGGGTTATGATGAGCAGTTCTTC.

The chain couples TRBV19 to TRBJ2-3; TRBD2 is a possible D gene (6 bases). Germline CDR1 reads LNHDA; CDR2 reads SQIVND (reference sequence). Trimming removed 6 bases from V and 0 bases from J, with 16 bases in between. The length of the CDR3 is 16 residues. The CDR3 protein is CASRSLKEGSTDTQYF. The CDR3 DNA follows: TGTGCCAGTAGGTCACTAAAGGAGGGGAGCACAGATACGCAGTATTTT.

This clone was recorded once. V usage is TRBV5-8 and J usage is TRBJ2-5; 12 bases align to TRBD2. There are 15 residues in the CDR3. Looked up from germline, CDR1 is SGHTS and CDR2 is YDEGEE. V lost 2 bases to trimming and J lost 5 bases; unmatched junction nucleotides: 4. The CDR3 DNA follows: TGTGCCAGCAGCTTTGGCCTAGCGGGAGGGGAGACCCAGTACTTC. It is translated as CASSFGLAGGETQYF.

Here the CDR3 reads CATSGGTSVYNEQFF. The CDR3 DNA reads as TGTGCCACCAGTGGCGGGACTAGCGTGTACAATGAGCAGTTCTTC. The chain has TRBV24-1 and TRBJ2-1; the match to TRBD2 covers 10 bases. V gave up 5 bases and J gave up 4 bases; unmatched junction bases: 4. The germline V gene encodes CDR1 KGHDR and CDR2 SFDVKD. The CDR3 consists of 15 residues.

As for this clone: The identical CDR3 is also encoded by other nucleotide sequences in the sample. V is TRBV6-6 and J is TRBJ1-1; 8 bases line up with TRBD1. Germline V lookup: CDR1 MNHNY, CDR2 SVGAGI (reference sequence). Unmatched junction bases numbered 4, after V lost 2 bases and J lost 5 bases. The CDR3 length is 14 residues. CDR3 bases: TGTGCCAGCAGTTACGACAGGGGAGGGACTGAAGCTTTCTTT. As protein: CASSYDRGGTEAFF.